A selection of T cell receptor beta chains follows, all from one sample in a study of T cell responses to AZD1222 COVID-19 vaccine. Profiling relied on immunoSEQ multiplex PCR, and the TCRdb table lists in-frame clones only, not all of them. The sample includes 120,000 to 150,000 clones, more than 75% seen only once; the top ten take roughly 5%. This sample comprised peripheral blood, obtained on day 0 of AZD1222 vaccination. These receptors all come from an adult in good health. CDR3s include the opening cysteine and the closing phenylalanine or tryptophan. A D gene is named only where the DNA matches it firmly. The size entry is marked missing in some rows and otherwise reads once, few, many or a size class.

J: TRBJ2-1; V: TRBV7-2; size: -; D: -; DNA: TGTGCCAGCAAACCGGGGGGCGGGTACAATGAGCAGTTCTTC; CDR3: CASKPGGGYNEQFF
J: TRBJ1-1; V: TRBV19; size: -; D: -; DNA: TGTGCCAGTAGTACCCTTCCTTATGAAGCTTTCTTT; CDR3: CASSTLPYEAFF
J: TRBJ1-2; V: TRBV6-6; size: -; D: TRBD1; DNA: TGTGCCAGCAGTCGGGGGGACAGGGACGACGGCTACACCTTC; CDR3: CASSRGDRDDGYTF
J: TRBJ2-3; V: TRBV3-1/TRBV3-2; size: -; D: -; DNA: TGTGCCAGCAGCCAAAACACAGGATCCACAGATACGCAGTATTTT; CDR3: CASSQNTGSTDTQYF
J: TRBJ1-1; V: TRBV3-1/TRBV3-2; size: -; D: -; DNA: TGTGCCAGCAGCCAACAAAGTGAAGCTTTCTTT; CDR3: CASSQQSEAFF
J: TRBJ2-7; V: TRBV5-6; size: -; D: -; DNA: TGTGCCAGCAGCTTGGTTCTCAACGAGCAGTACTTC; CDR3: CASSLVLNEQYF
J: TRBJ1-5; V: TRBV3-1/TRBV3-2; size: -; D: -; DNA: TGTGCCAGCAGCCAAGATCGCCAGGGGCGCAATCAGCCCCAGCATTTT; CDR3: CASSQDRQGRNQPQHF
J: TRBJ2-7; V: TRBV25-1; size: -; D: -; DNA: TGTGCCAGCAGTGAAGGCAGCTACGAGCAGTACTTC; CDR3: CASSEGSYEQYF
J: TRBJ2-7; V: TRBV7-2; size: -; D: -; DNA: TGTGCCAGCAGCTTAAGGCACGAAAGCTCCTACGAGCAGTACTTC; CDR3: CASSLRHESSYEQYF
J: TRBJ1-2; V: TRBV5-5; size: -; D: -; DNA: TGTGCCAGCAGCTTCGACTTTAACTATGGCTACACCTTC; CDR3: CASSFDFNYGYTF
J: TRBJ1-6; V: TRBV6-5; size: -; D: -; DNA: TGTGCCAGCAGTTACTCGGGTGGCTTGGATTCACCCCTCCACTTT; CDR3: CASSYSGGLDSPLHF
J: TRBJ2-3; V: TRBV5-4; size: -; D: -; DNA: TGTGCCAGCAGCTTGGATCGGGAAAGCACAGATACGCAGTATTTT; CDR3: CASSLDRESTDTQYF
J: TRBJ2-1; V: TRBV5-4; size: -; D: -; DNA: TGTGCCAGCAGCTCGGGACGGGAGCAGTTCTTC; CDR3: CASSSGREQFF
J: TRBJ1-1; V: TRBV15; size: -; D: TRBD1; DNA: TGTGCCACCAGCAGACAAAACAGGGGAGGGACTGAAGCTTTCTTT; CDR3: CATSRQNRGGTEAFF
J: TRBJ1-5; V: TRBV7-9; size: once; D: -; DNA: TGTGCCAGCAGCTTCAGGGATCAGCCCCAGCATTTT; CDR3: CASSFRDQPQHF
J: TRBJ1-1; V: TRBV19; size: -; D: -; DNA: TGTGCCAGTAGCCCAGTGAGAGACAGCCCCTTGAACACTGAAGCTTTCTTT; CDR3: CASSPVRDSPLNTEAFF
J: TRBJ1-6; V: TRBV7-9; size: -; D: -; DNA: TGTGCCAGCAGCTTATCCCACACTGATAATTCACCCCTCCACTTT; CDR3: CASSLSHTDNSPLHF